This record looks at one T cell receptor beta chain sequence and its context. Its antigen remains undetermined. No much larger clone exists at a distance of one base, and base qualities are not known. This specimen comes from a study of T cell repertoires in cytomegalovirus infection (dated by TCRdb to about 2019). At the level of the whole study: Recently identified HLA-C-restricted CMV epitopes, whose presentation resists viral immunomodulation, were targeted by peptide stimulations together with well-studied HLA-B-restricted epitopes. Donor HLA type was relevant to the analysis, because carriage of CMV infection together with the matching HLA type was indicated by public TCR beta signatures.

Study-wide findings and limitations: Cumulative frequency of public TCR beta family members discriminated carriers of CMV infection plus the relevant HLA type in this cohort and an independent roughly 350-donor cohort. In the ex vivo response, HLA-C-restricted CMV-specific TCR beta clonotypes were dominant, and in two of eight donors the single most frequent clonotype came from this HLA-C-restricted group.

Sequenced using an Illumina HiSeq 1500. TCRdb reworked the public reads: Q25 trimming with fastp, MiXCR clone assembly, productive beta chains retained. Here each entry gathers all rows of one CDR3 protein and keeps the most common genes and DNA. Counted in this sample were 700,000 to 950,000 distinct CDR3 sequences; less than 35% of them appeared once. In total, the top ten clones hold under 15% of the sample. From the cysteine up to the phenylalanine, the CDR3 has a length of 15 residues. Only the CDR3 DNA stays, 45 bases, in frame from base 1. For CDR1 and CDR2, the germline V gene lists SGHVS and FQNEAQ. Trimming costs V 3 bases and J 9 bases, and their ends lie 19 bases apart. The treatment or condition tag for this specimen amounts to: in vitro stimulation with specific CMV peptide epitopes to enrich CMV-specific T cells.

The source of this sequence is a human donor in good health (CMV status not recorded). Some clones in this sample may be carry-over from other donors' samples. The specimen comprised cultured CD8+ T cells from PBMCs, sampled from culture after CMV antigen stimulation. This receptor chain uses TRBV7-8 and TRBJ2-3; matching of 5 bases hints at TRBD1 as the D gene. The DNA reads as follows: TGTGCCAGCAGCTTGGGGCTAGTAAAGGGGTCGACGCAGTATTTT. Its protein is CASSLGLVKGSTQYF.